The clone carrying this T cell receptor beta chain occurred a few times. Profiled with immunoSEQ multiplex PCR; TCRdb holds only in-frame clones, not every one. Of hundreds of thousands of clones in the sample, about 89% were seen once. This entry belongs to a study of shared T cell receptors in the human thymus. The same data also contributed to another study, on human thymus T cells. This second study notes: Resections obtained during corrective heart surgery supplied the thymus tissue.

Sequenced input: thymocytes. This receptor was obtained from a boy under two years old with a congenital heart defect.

The CDR3 loop is CASSEQEGTGNTIYF. The CDR3 DNA sequence: TGTGCCAGCAGTGAGCAGGAGGGGACTGGAAACACCATATATTTT. The chain links TRBV6-1 to TRBJ1-3; possible D gene TRBD1, 5 bases. V was trimmed by 3 bases and J by 2 bases, leaving 11 bases between them. CDR1 and CDR2 from the germline V gene are MNHNS and SASEGT. The CDR3 loop spans 15 amino acids.